This T cell receptor beta chain is drawn from a study of OX40 agonist ivuxolimab in advanced cancers. Study observations and caveats: Those patients achieving a partial response at 0.1-3.0 mg/kg showed among the lowest clonal expansion. At 0.1 to 3.0 mg/kg, clonal expansion of CD4+ and CD8+ blood T cells had occurred by week 6. Antigen specificity remained undetermined for the expanded peripheral T cells.

A word on this clone: Its antigen is not known.

CDR3 length: 14 amino acids. Trimming removed 6 bases at V and 7 bases at J, with 19 bases between. CDR1 and CDR2 from the germline V gene are MNHEY and SMNVEV (reference sequence). Repertoires were generated with immunoSEQ multiplex PCR, while TCRdb's copy carries only in-frame clones and drops some. The top ten hold under 0.7% of the sample, which has roughly 77,000 clones, around 90% seen once. The starting material was CD4+ or CD8+ T cells sorted from blood, obtained in a trial of the OX40 agonist ivuxolimab. The chain recombines TRBV27 with TRBJ2-7, with D perhaps given as TRBD1 or TRBD2 (6 bases each). This receptor was identified in an adult with an advanced solid tumor such as melanoma, head and neck, liver or kidney cancer. Written as DNA, the CDR3 is TGTGCCAGCAGGACGAACGGGGGCCGTATGGAGCAGTACTTC. Translated, it gives CASRTNGGRMEQYF.